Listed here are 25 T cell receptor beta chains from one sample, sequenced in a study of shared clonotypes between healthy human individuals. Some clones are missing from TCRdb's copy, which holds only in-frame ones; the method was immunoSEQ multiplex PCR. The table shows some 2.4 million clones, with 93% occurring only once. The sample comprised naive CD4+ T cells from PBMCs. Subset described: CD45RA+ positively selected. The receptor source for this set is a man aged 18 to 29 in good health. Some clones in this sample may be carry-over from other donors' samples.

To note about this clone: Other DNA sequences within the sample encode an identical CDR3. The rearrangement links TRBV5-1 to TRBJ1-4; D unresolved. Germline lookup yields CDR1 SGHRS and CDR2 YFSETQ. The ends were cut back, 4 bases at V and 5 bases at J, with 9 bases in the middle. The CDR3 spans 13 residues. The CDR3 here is CASSLSTNEKLFF. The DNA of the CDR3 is TGCGCCAGCAGCCTCAGCACAAATGAAAAACTGTTTTTT.

DNA of the CDR3: TGTGCCAGCAGCTATGGGGAAGGGACCTCCCGCTATTTT. Translating it yields CASSYGEGTSRYF. This chain connects TRBV5-4 to TRBJ2-3; either TRBD1 or TRBD2 may fit D (5 bases each). The germline V gene has CDR1 SGHNT and CDR2 YYREEE (reference sequence). This CDR3 is built from 13 residues. V dropped 3 bases and J dropped 15 bases, with 20 bases sitting between them.

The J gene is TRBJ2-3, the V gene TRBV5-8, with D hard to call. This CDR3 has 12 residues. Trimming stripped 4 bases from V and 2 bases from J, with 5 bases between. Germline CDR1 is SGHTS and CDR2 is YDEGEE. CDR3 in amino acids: CASSPHTDTQYF. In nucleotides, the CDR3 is TGTGCCAGCAGCCCCCACACAGATACGCAGTATTTT.

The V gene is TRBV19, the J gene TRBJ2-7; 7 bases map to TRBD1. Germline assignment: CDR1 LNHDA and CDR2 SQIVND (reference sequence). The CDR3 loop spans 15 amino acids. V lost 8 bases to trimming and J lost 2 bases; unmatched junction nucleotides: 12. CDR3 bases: TGTGCCAGTCTACAGGGGCCCGCGAATACCTACGAGCAGTACTTC. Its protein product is CASLQGPANTYEQYF.

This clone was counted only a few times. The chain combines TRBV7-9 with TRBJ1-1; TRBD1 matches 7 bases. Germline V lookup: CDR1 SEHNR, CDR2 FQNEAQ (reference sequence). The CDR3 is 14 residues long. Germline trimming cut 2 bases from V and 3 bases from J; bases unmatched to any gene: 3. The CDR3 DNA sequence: TGTGCCAGCAGCTTACAGGGGGACTACACTGAAGCTTTCTTT. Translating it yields CASSLQGDYTEAFF.

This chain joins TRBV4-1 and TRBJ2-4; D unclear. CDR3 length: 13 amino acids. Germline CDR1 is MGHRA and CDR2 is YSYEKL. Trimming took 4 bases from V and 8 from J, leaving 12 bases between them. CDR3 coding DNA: TGCGCCAGCAGCCGAGCGCATGCGGACATTCAGTACTTC. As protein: CASSRAHADIQYF.

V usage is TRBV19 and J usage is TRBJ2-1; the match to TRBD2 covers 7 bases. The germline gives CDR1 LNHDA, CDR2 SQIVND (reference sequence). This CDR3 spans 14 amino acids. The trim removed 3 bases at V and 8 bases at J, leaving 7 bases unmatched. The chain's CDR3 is CASSIPGLSDEQFF. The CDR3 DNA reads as TGTGCCAGTAGTATCCCGGGACTAAGTGATGAGCAGTTCTTC.

CDR3 bases: TGTGCCTGGAGTGTTGGACAGATTAATGAAAAACTGTTTTTT. Residues: CAWSVGQINEKLFF. This chain connects TRBV30 to TRBJ1-4, with D possibly being TRBD1 (6 bases). Trimming took off 0 bases at V and 4 bases at J, with 9 bases between the two ends. This CDR3 comprises 14 residues. Germline values: CDR1 GTSNPN, CDR2 SVGIG (reference sequence).

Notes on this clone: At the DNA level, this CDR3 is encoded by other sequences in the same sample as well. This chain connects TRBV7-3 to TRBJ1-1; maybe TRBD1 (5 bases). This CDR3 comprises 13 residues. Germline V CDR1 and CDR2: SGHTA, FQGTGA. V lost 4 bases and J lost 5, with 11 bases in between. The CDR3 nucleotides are TGTGCCAGCAGCTCCAACCAGGGAACTGAAGCTTTCTTT. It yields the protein CASSSNQGTEAFF.

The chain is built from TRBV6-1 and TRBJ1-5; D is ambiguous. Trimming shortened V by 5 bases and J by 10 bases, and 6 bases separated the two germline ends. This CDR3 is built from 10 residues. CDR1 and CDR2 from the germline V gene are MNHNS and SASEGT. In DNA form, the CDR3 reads TGTGCCAGCAGTTACAATCCCCAGCATTTT. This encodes CASSYNPQHF.

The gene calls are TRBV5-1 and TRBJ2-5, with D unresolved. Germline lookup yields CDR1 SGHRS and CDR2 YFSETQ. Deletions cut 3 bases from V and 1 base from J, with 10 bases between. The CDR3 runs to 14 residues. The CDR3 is CASSWFSLQETQYF. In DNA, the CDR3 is TGCGCCAGCAGCTGGTTTTCTCTCCAAGAGACCCAGTACTTC.

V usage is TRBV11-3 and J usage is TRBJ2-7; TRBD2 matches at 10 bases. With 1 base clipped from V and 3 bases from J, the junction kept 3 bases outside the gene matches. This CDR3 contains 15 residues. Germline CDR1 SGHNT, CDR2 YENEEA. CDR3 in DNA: TGTGCCAGCAGCTTAGGGAGCGGGAGGGACTACGAGCAGTACTTC. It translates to CASSLGSGRDYEQYF.

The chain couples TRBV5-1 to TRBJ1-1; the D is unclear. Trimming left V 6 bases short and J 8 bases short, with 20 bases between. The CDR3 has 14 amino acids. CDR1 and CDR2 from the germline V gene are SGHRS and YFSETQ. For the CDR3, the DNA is TGCGCCAGCACTCCCGGCCTCAACTCGGGGGAAGCTTTCTTT. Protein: CASTPGLNSGEAFF.

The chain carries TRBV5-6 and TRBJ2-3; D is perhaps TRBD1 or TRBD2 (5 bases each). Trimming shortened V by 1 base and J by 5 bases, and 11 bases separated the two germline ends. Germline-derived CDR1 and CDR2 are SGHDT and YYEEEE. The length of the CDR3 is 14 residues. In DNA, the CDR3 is TGTGCCAGCAGCTTGCGGGGAAGGGGAGATACGCAGTATTTT. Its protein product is CASSLRGRGDTQYF.

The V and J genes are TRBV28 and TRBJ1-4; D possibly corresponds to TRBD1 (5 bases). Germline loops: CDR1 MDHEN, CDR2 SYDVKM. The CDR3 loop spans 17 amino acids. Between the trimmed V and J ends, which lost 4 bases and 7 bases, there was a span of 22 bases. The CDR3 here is CASSSELGRDYGEKLFF. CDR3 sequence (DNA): TGTGCCAGCAGTTCTGAATTGGGTCGGGACTACGGTGAAAAACTGTTTTTT.

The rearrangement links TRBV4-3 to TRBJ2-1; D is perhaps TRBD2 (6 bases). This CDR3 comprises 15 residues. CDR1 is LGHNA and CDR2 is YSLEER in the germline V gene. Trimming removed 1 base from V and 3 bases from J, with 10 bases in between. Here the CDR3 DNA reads TGCGCCAGCAGCCAAGGGCAAGCGGGCTACAATGAGCAGTTCTTC. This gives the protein CASSQGQAGYNEQFF.

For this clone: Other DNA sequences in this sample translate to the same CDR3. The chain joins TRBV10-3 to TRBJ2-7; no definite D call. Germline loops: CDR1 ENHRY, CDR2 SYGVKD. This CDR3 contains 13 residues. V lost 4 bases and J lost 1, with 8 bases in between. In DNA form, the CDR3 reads TGTGCCATCAGTGGGGCCGGTTCCTACGAGCAGTACTTC. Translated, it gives CAISGAGSYEQYF.

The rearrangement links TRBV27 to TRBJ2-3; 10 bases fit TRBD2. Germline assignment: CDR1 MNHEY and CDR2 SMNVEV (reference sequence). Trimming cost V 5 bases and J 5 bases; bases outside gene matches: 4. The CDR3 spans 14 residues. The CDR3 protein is CASSIRTSGDTQYF. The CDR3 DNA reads TGTGCCAGCAGTATCCGGACTAGCGGAGATACGCAGTATTTT.

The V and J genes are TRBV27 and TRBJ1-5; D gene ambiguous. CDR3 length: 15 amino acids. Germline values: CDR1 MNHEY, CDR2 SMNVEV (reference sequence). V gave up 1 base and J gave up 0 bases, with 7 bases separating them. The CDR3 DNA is TGTGCCAGCAGTTTATACCCTTTTAGCAATCAGCCCCAGCATTTT. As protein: CASSLYPFSNQPQHF.

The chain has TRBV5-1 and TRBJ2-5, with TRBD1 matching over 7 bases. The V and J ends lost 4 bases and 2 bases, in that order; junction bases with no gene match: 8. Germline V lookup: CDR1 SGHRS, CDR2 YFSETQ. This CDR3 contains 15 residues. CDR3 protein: CASSVLGTVQETQYF. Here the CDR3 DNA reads TGCGCCAGCAGCGTTTTAGGGACAGTACAAGAGACCCAGTACTTC. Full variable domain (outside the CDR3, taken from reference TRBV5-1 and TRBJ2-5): KAGVTQTPRYLIKTRGQQVTLSCSPISGHRSVSWYQQTPGQGLQFLFEYFSETQRNKGNFPGRFSGRQFSNSRSEMNVSTLELGDSALYLCASSVLGTVQETQYFGPGTRLLVL.

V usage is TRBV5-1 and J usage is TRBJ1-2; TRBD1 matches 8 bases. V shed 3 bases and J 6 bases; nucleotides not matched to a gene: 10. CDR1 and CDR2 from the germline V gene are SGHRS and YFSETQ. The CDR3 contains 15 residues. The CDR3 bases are TGCGCCAGCAGCTGGAGGCCGGACAGGGATAATGGCTACACCTTC. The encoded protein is CASSWRPDRDNGYTF.

CDR3 DNA sequence: TGTGCCTGGGCGACTAGCGGCTTAAAAGAGACCCAGTACTTC. It yields the protein CAWATSGLKETQYF. The gene calls are TRBV30 and TRBJ2-5, with TRBD2 matching over 9 bases. The CDR3 has 14 amino acids. Germline V gene data show CDR1 as GTSNPN and CDR2 as SVGIG (reference sequence). Trimming at V came to 5 bases and at J to 3 bases, leaving 7 bases not matched to a gene.

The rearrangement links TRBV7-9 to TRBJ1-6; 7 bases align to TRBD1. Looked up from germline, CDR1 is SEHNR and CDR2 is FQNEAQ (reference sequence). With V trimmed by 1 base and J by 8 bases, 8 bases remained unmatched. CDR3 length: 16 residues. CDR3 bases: TGTGCCAGCAGCTTAGTTGTAGGGGGCAGGGATTCACCCCTCCACTTT. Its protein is CASSLVVGGRDSPLHF.

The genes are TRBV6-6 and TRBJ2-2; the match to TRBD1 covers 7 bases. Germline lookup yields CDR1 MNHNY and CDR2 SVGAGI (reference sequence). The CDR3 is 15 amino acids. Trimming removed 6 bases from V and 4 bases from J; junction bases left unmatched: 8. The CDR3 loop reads CASSRQGIGTGELFF. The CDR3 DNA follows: TGTGCCAGCAGCCGACAGGGAATAGGCACCGGGGAGCTGTTTTTT.

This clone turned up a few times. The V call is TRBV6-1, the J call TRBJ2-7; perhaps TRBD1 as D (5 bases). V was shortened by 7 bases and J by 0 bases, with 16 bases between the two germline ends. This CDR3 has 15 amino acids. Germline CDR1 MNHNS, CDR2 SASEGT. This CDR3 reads CASNHDRDPSYEQYF. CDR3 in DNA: TGTGCCAGCAACCATGACAGAGATCCCTCCTACGAGCAGTACTTC.